Presented here are 29 T cell receptor beta chains from one specimen sequenced in a study of glioma-infiltrating T cells. Using RNA template, CDR3s of TCR alpha and beta were amplified with iRepertoire arm-PCR. In TCRdb, the multiplex PCR reads were re-called with MiXCR into one record per CDR3 protein. The data show approximately 190,000 distinct CDR3 sequences, 32% seen once. Sequencing used glioma tissue, nonneoplastic brain tissue, or PBMCs (not recorded which). All receptors derive from a human donor with low-grade glioma or glioblastoma, undergoing nonglioma brain surgery, or in good health (not recorded which).

This chain uses TRBV4-1 with TRBJ1-5; 7 bases map to TRBD1. Unmatched junction bases numbered 4, after V lost 1 base and J lost 4 bases. The CDR3 runs 15 residues. Germline V gene lookup returns CDR1 MGHRA and CDR2 YSYEKL. DNA for the CDR3: TGCGCCAGCAGCCAAGCCGCACAGGGGAATCAGCCCCAGCATTTT. This codes for CASSQAAQGNQPQHF.

In this sample, this clonotype turned up many times. The chain combines TRBV28 with TRBJ2-7, with D unresolved. The CDR3 contains 15 residues. Per the germline V gene, CDR1 is MDHEN and CDR2 is SYDVKM. The germline V and J ends were trimmed by 3 bases and 5 bases, with 17 bases remaining between them. Here the CDR3 reads CASSFEAEEHDEQYF. CDR3 nucleotide sequence: TGTGCCAGCAGTTTCGAGGCAGAGGAGCACGACGAGCAGTACTTC.

A remark on this clonotype: Since a much larger clone is just one base distant, this may be a read error. The gene calls are TRBV7-2 and TRBJ2-1; 8 nucleotides align to TRBD2. Looked up from germline, CDR1 is SGHTA and CDR2 is FQGNSA. The CDR3 totals 15 residues. This CDR3 reads CAGSQTSGPYNEQFF. As DNA, the CDR3 is TGTGCCGGCAGCCAAACTAGCGGACCATACAATGAGCAGTTCTTC.

This clonotype was observed a handful of times. This chain joins TRBV6-1 and TRBJ2-7; D gene ambiguous. V gave up 7 bases and J gave up 3 bases, with 22 bases separating them. Germline V gene lookup returns CDR1 MNHNS and CDR2 SASEGT. There are 16 residues in the CDR3. This CDR3 reads CASTNLGVLGNYEQYF. The CDR3 nucleotides read TGTGCCAGCACCAATTTGGGCGTTCTAGGGAACTACGAGCAGTACTTC.

This clonotype was counted ten times or more. The chain carries TRBV7-9 and TRBJ1-1; no clear D gene. This CDR3 region has 14 residues. V was pared by 1 base and J by 5 bases, with 11 bases between. The germline gives CDR1 SEHNR, CDR2 FQNEAQ (reference sequence). Here the CDR3 DNA reads TGTGCCAGCAGCTTAGGTTTAGGGAGGACTGAAGCTTTCTTT. Its translation: CASSLGLGRTEAFF.

Concerning this clonotype: A much larger clone lies one base from this, so it may be a read error. The rearrangement joins TRBV5-4 to TRBJ1-2; D is ambiguous. The length of the CDR3 is 13 residues. Germline values: CDR1 SGHNT, CDR2 YYREEE (reference sequence). This CDR3 reads CASSLVSEYGDTF. The CDR3 DNA is TGTGCCAGCAGCTTGGTGTCCGAATATGGCGACACCTTC.

This clonotype was recorded many times. The chain is built from TRBV29-1 and TRBJ2-7; D is unclear. The V gene's germline CDR1 is SQVTM and CDR2 ANQGSEA. The CDR3 has 13 amino acids. V was clipped by 3 bases and J by 7 bases, with 16 bases between them. The CDR3 sequence is CSVDSPVEGEQYF. The CDR3 DNA sequence: TGCAGCGTTGATTCCCCAGTCGAAGGGGAGCAGTACTTC.

In this sample, this clonotype turned up many times. J is TRBJ1-1 and V is TRBV4-1, with D perhaps matching TRBD1 (6 bases). V was cut by 2 bases and J by 1 base, with 11 bases left in between. The CDR3 is 15 amino acids. CDR1 is MGHRA, CDR2 YSYEKL, per germline. The CDR3 sequence: CASSQPGQRNTEAFF. The CDR3 nucleotides are TGCGCCAGCAGCCAACCAGGACAGAGGAACACTGAAGCTTTCTTT.

This clonotype occurred many times. This rearrangement joins TRBV7-9 to TRBJ2-1, with D perhaps matching TRBD1 (5 bases). V was trimmed by 2 bases and J by 7 bases, leaving 15 bases between them. Germline CDR1 reads SEHNR; CDR2 reads FQNEAQ (reference sequence). The CDR3 length is 15 residues. This CDR3 is CASSLYQGQGNEQFF. DNA of the CDR3: TGTGCCAGCAGCTTATACCAGGGTCAAGGGAATGAGCAGTTCTTC.

Many counts were recorded for this clonotype. The DNA of the CDR3 is TGTGCCAGCAGCACCACGTTTAGCACAGATACGCAGTATTTT. Translating it yields CASSTTFSTDTQYF. The V call is TRBV7-2, the J call TRBJ2-3; D remains unclear. Trimming cost V 5 bases and J 0 bases, with 9 bases left between them. Per germline, CDR1 SGHTA and CDR2 FQGNSA. The CDR3 length is 14 residues.

A word on this clonotype: It may be a read error: a sequence one base away is much more abundant. The chain links TRBV20-1 to TRBJ1-5; no clear D gene. Looked up from germline, CDR1 is DFQATT and CDR2 is SNEGSKA (reference sequence). The CDR3 has 13 amino acids. DNA for the CDR3: TGCAGTGCTAGAGATCTGACAATTCAGCACCAGCATTTT. The encoded protein is CSARDLTIQHQHF.

This clonotype was observed many times. V and J are TRBV2 and TRBJ1-2, with D hard to call. The CDR3 is made up of 18 amino acids. CDR1 and CDR2 from the germline V gene are SNHLY and FYNNEI. Trimming cost V 4 bases and J 4 bases, with 25 bases left between them. CDR3: CASSGLGFFDKGGYGYTF. For the CDR3, the DNA is TGTGCCAGCAGTGGGTTGGGATTCTTCGATAAGGGCGGCTATGGCTACACCTTC. Full variable domain (remainder filled in from reference TRBV2 and TRBJ1-2): EPEVTQTPSHQVTQMGQEVILRCVPISNHLYFYWYRQILGQKVEFLVSFYNNEISEKSEIFDDQFSVERPDGSNFTLKIRSTKLEDSAMYFCASSGLGFFDKGGYGYTFGSGTRLTVV.

This clonotype has a count of ten or more. The chain uses TRBV2 and TRBJ2-1; D remains ambiguous. The ends were cut back, 4 bases at V and 9 bases at J, with 7 bases in the middle. Germline loops: CDR1 SNHLY, CDR2 FYNNEI. This CDR3 is built from 11 residues. The CDR3 loop reads CASSVSLEQFF. CDR3 coding DNA: TGTGCCAGCAGTGTTTCCCTTGAGCAGTTCTTC.

This clonotype has ten or more counts. This CDR3 reads CATSDTGSGANVLTF. DNA for the CDR3: TGTGCCACCAGTGATACCGGGTCTGGGGCCAACGTCCTGACTTTC. This rearrangement joins TRBV24-1 to TRBJ2-6; D not resolved. Trimming removed 3 bases from V and 1 base from J, with 6 bases in between. The length of the CDR3 is 15 residues. Germline V gene lookup returns CDR1 KGHDR and CDR2 SFDVKD.

A few counts support this clonotype. The chain carries TRBV4-1 and TRBJ1-5; D gene uncertain. This CDR3 has 15 residues. Looked up from germline, CDR1 is MGHRA and CDR2 is YSYEKL. Trimming left V 1 base short and J 1 base short, with 8 bases between. CDR3 DNA sequence: TGCGCCAGCAGCCAAGTTTGTAGGAGCAATCAGCCCCAGCATTTT. This sequence encodes CASSQVCRSNQPQHF.

This clonotype was seen many times. The chain combines TRBV20-1 with TRBJ2-1; 12 nucleotides match TRBD2. V shed 2 bases and J 0 bases; nucleotides not matched to a gene: 17. From germline, CDR1 is DFQATT and CDR2 SNEGSKA (reference sequence). The length of the CDR3 is 21 residues. In DNA form, the CDR3 reads TGCAGTGCTAGACGGGGTAGTAAAGGACTAGCGGGATTCCGCTCCTACAATGAGCAGTTCTTC. Amino acid sequence: CSARRGSKGLAGFRSYNEQFF.

This clonotype has a count of ten or more. The V call is TRBV20-1, the J call TRBJ1-2, with D perhaps TRBD1 (5 bases). The germline V and J ends were trimmed by 6 bases and 7 bases, with 18 bases remaining between them. The CDR3 has 13 residues. From germline, CDR1 is DFQATT and CDR2 SNEGSKA (reference sequence). The CDR3 protein is CSAPLGRGFGYTF. CDR3 bases: TGCAGTGCCCCCCTGGGACGAGGGTTTGGCTACACCTTC.

In its sample, this clonotype was seen a few times. This rearrangement joins TRBV7-9 to TRBJ2-3; D may be TRBD2 (5 bases). This CDR3 contains 15 residues. Trimming removed 3 bases from V and 2 bases from J, with 12 bases in between. Germline V gene lookup returns CDR1 SEHNR and CDR2 FQNEAQ (reference sequence). The CDR3 DNA sequence: TGTGCCAGCAGCTTCCGGTTGAGGGACACAGATACGCAGTATTTT. Amino acids: CASSFRLRDTDTQYF.

The rearrangement links TRBV19 to TRBJ2-1, with 8 bases aligning to TRBD1. The CDR3 contains 15 residues. CDR1 LNHDA and CDR2 SQIVND come from the germline V gene (reference sequence). The V segment lost 5 bases and the J segment 7 bases; nucleotides outside the gene matches: 10. As DNA, the CDR3 is TGTGCCAGTAGTGTCGGACAGGGTGCGATAAATGAGCAGTTCTTC. It is translated as CASSVGQGAINEQFF.

As concerns this clonotype: This may stem from a read error, because a much larger clone lies one nucleotide away. The chain couples TRBV27 to TRBJ2-7, with TRBD2 as a possible D gene (6 bases). Germline CDR1 and CDR2: MNHEY and SMNVEV (reference sequence). This CDR3 has 15 amino acids. Between the trimmed V and J ends, which lost 6 bases and 3 bases, there was a span of 18 bases. The CDR3 coding sequence is TGTGCCAGCAGGCCAATAACGACTAGGGGCTACGAGCAGTACTTC. Amino acid sequence: CASRPITTRGYEQYF.

With respect to this clonotype: A much larger clone sits a single nucleotide away, making a read error possible. The V and J genes are TRBV29-1 and TRBJ2-1; 8 bases map to TRBD2. This CDR3 is built from 13 residues. The germline V gene has CDR1 SQVTM and CDR2 ANQGSEA. The junction had 2 bases not matched to a gene; V was cut back by 4 bases and J by 3 bases. The CDR3: CSVATSGYNEQFF. The CDR3 DNA reads as TGCAGCGTTGCCACTAGCGGCTACAATGAGCAGTTCTTC.

This clonotype was observed many times. The gene calls are TRBV12-3 or TRBV12-4 and TRBJ2-3; 8 bases fit TRBD2. The junction had 14 bases not matched to a gene; V was cut back by 5 bases and J by 4 bases. The CDR3 consists of 17 residues. This chain's CDR3 is CASSPRSGTRVADTQYF. In DNA form, the CDR3 reads TGTGCCAGCAGTCCCCGCTCCGGGACTAGGGTGGCAGATACGCAGTATTTT.

This clonotype was counted many times. The DNA of the CDR3 is TGCGCCAGCAGCCAAGACGGGACGGGAGCTGGAAACACCATATATTTT. It is translated as CASSQDGTGAGNTIYF. This chain joins TRBV4-3 and TRBJ1-3; possibly TRBD1 for D (5 bases). The germline V gene has CDR1 LGHNA and CDR2 YSLEER. The V end was cut by 0 bases, the J end by 2 bases, with 11 bases between. CDR3 length: 16 amino acids.

This clonotype has ten or more counts. The V and J genes are TRBV18 and TRBJ2-3, with no clear D. Trimming stripped 4 bases from V and 4 bases from J, with 3 bases between. Germline CDR1 reads KGHSH; CDR2 reads LQKENI. The CDR3 totals 11 residues. The CDR3 nucleotides read TGTGCCAGCTCACGGGCAGATACGCAGTATTTT. Translating gives CASSRADTQYF.

In this sample, this clonotype turned up many times. This chain links TRBV4-3 with TRBJ1-5; unclear D gene. Trimming shortened V by 0 bases and J by 5 bases, and 11 bases separated the two germline ends. CDR1 and CDR2 (germline): LGHNA, YSLEER. CDR3 length: 15 residues. This CDR3 reads CASSQEWGDHQPQHF. In DNA form, the CDR3 reads TGCGCCAGCAGCCAAGAATGGGGAGATCATCAGCCCCAGCATTTT.

This clonotype was counted many times. The chain recombines TRBV6-2 or TRBV6-3 with TRBJ2-7, with 7 nucleotides matching TRBD2. Trimming at V came to 8 bases and at J to 3 bases, leaving 10 bases not matched to a gene. This CDR3 comprises 14 residues. Per germline, CDR1 MNHEY and CDR2 SVGEGT. The CDR3 reads CASVLGGRNYEQYF. CDR3 nucleotide sequence: TGTGCCAGCGTTTTGGGCGGGAGAAACTACGAGCAGTACTTC.

Worth noting for this clonotype: This sequence may be a read error, since a much larger clone differs from it by one base. J is TRBJ2-7 and V is TRBV10-3; TRBD2 matches 12 bases. The CDR3 is made up of 13 amino acids. The V gene's germline CDR1 is ENHRY and CDR2 SYGVKD. V dropped 10 bases and J dropped 4; count of bases not matched to a gene: 5. The CDR3 coding sequence is TGTGCCACCCTGACTAGCGGGAGTTACGAGCAGTACTTC. Translating it yields CATLTSGSYEQYF.

This clonotype was seen at least ten times. This chain connects TRBV7-2 to TRBJ1-5, with a tentative D call TRBD1 (6 bases). Trimming removed 2 bases at V and 1 base at J, with 18 bases between. In germline, CDR1 is SGHTA, CDR2 FQGNSA. There are 18 residues in the CDR3. The CDR3 region is CASSLRGAGQASNQPQHF. CDR3 DNA: TGTGCCAGCAGCTTAAGGGGGGCCGGGCAGGCGAGCAATCAGCCCCAGCATTTT.

This clonotype was seen at least ten times. This chain links TRBV6-2 or TRBV6-3 with TRBJ2-5; TRBD2 matches 13 bases. V shed 5 bases and J 5 bases; nucleotides not matched to a gene: 8. CDR3 length: 16 residues. Germline V gene data show CDR1 as MNHEY and CDR2 as SVGEGT. The CDR3, as DNA: TGTGCCAGCAGTGGGACTAGCGGGAACCGATTGGAGACCCAGTACTTC. Its translation is CASSGTSGNRLETQYF.